This T cell receptor (beta chain) originates from a study of T cell responses to AZD1222 COVID-19 vaccine. Study-level points and caveats: Recipients of two AZD1222 doses showed rising Spike-specific TCR breadth and depth. Among the donors, most were white British and more were female, and clonal diversity was possibly underestimated.

Generated by immunoSEQ multiplex PCR, the TCRdb table keeps only in-frame clones and is missing some. The sample shows about 150,000 clones, 86% of them seen only once. Remarks on this clone: Its target is unknown.

The V gene's germline CDR1 is LGHDT and CDR2 YNNKEL (reference sequence). This CDR3 spans 14 amino acids. V was pared by 4 bases and J by 1 base, with 10 bases between. This TCR derives from an adult in good health. The rearrangement links TRBV3-1 (or the pseudogene TRBV3-2) to TRBJ1-2, with a tentative D call TRBD1 (6 bases). The sample was peripheral blood, taken on day 0 of MenACWY control vaccination. The CDR3 sequence: CASSPGGINYGYTF. The DNA of the CDR3 is TGTGCCAGCAGCCCCGGGGGCATTAACTATGGCTACACCTTC.